Following are 21 T cell receptor beta chains from one sample sequenced in a study of monozygotic twins with cystic fibrosis. Libraries were prepared by immunoSEQ multiplex PCR; TCRdb keeps only in-frame clonotypes and omits some of them. The sample lists approximately 17,000 clones, around 96% seen once, with about 0.62% in the top ten. Sequences were obtained from blood. These receptors were obtained from a girl aged 2-10 years with cystic fibrosis.

V and J are TRBV6-5 and TRBJ1-5; D may be TRBD1 (5 bases). Germline V CDR1 and CDR2: MNHEY, SVGAGI. CDR3 length: 14 residues. Trimming shortened V by 7 bases and J by 1 base, and 11 bases separated the two germline ends. The CDR3 coding sequence is TGTGCCAGCATAGGGGTTGAGAGCAATCAGCCCCAGCATTTT. It translates to CASIGVESNQPQHF.

This clone was observed a single time. The J gene is TRBJ1-1, the V gene TRBV9; D not certain. V was clipped by 1 base and J by 3 bases, with 10 bases between them. The germline V gene has CDR1 SGDLS and CDR2 YYNGEE. CDR3 length: 14 amino acids. The CDR3 nucleotides are TGTGCCAGCAGCGTATTAGGGAAGGACACTGAAGCTTTCTTT. Its translation: CASSVLGKDTEAFF. Full variable domain (missing parts from reference TRBV9 and TRBJ1-1): DSGVTQTPKHLITATGQRVTLRCSPRSGDLSVYWYQQSLDQGLQFLIQYYNGEERAKGNILERFSAQQFPDLHSELNLSSLELGDSALYFCASSVLGKDTEAFFGQGTRLTVV.

The CDR3 DNA reads as TGTGCCAGCAGCCAGCAGTTCTTC. Residues: CASSQQFF. The chain recombines TRBV7-9 with TRBJ2-1; D not certain. This CDR3 has 8 residues. Trimming took off 5 bases at V and 11 bases at J, with 1 base between the two ends. From germline, CDR1 is SEHNR and CDR2 FQNEAQ (reference sequence).

This sequence joins TRBV10-2 and TRBJ2-2; D is unclear. This CDR3 is built from 13 residues. V was pared by 5 bases and J by 2 bases, with 6 bases between. Germline loops: CDR1 WSHSY, CDR2 SAAADI. CDR3 bases: TGCGCCAGCAGTTGGGTCAACACCGGGGAGCTGTTTTTT. Its protein product is CASSWVNTGELFF.

This chain joins TRBV13 and TRBJ2-5, with D possibly called TRBD1 or TRBD2 (5 bases each). This CDR3 contains 14 residues. Per germline, CDR1 PRHDT and CDR2 FYEKMQ (reference sequence). Trimming left V 3 bases short and J 2 bases short, with 10 bases between. CDR3 sequence: CASSFMGVQETQYF. CDR3 bases: TGTGCCAGCAGCTTTATGGGGGTTCAAGAGACCCAGTACTTC.

V usage is TRBV28 and J usage is TRBJ1-5; 7 bases align to TRBD1. J was trimmed by 3 bases and V by 5 bases; bases with no gene match: 7. Looked up from germline, CDR1 is MDHEN and CDR2 is SYDVKM. The CDR3 totals 15 residues. CDR3 nucleotides: TGTGCCAGCAGTCCGGCGGGACAGCTCAATCAGCCCCAGCATTTT. As protein: CASSPAGQLNQPQHF.

This chain uses TRBV18 with TRBJ2-7; D perhaps matches TRBD1 (6 bases). CDR1 and CDR2 (germline): KGHSH, LQKENI. The CDR3 is 15 amino acids. V was clipped by 6 bases and J by 0 bases, with 15 bases between them. The CDR3 reads CASSRDRSFSYEQYF. The DNA for the CDR3 is TGTGCCAGCTCGCGAGACAGGAGCTTCTCCTACGAGCAGTACTTC.

The chain uses TRBV10-1 and TRBJ1-1, with a weak D call TRBD1 (5 bases). V dropped 6 bases and J dropped 0 bases, with 14 bases sitting between them. The CDR3 totals 15 residues. CDR1 and CDR2 from the germline V gene are WNHNN and SYGVQD (reference sequence). The CDR3 sequence: CASRYSRDLNTEAFF. Here the CDR3 DNA reads TGCGCCAGCAGATATTCCAGGGACCTGAACACTGAAGCTTTCTTT.

The V gene is TRBV7-2, the J gene TRBJ1-2, with D unclear. Germline CDR1 is SGHTA and CDR2 is FQGNSA. The CDR3 length is 12 residues. Trimming pared 5 bases from V and 5 bases from J, leaving 9 bases between. This chain's CDR3 is CASSGTFYGYTF. The DNA of the CDR3 is TGTGCCAGCAGCGGTACTTTTTATGGCTACACCTTC.

The CDR3 DNA is TGTGCCAGCAGCTTTTCACGGACCTACGAGCAGTACTTC. It specifies CASSFSRTYEQYF. This chain joins TRBV5-6 and TRBJ2-7; D uncertain. The V end lost 2 bases, the J end lost 2 bases, and 8 bases lay between the germline ends. In germline, CDR1 is SGHDT, CDR2 YYEEEE. The CDR3 consists of 13 residues. Filled out from reference TRBV5-6 and TRBJ2-7, the complete variable domain reads DAGVTQSPTHLIKTRGQQVTLRCSPKSGHDTVSWYQQALGQGPQFIFQYYEEEERQRGNFPDRFSGHQFPNYSSELNVNALLLGDSALYLCASSFSRTYEQYFGPGTRLTVT.

The chain recombines TRBV9 with TRBJ2-3; 7 bases line up with TRBD2. Germline assignment: CDR1 SGDLS and CDR2 YYNGEE. V lost 4 bases, J lost 1 base, and 9 bases stayed unmatched. The CDR3 contains 16 residues. DNA for the CDR3: TGTGCCAGCAGCCCGTCTGGCGGGAGAGGCACAGATACGCAGTATTTT. Its translation is CASSPSGGRGTDTQYF.

The CDR3: CATSRGTQRDNEQFF. CDR3 sequence (DNA): TGTGCCACCAGCAGAGGAACACAAAGGGACAATGAGCAGTTCTTC. The chain is built from TRBV15 and TRBJ2-1; D remains ambiguous. This CDR3 has 15 amino acids. CDR1 is LNHNV and CDR2 is YYDKDF in the germline V gene (reference sequence). V was cut by 1 base and J by 5 bases, with 12 bases left in between.

The V and J genes are TRBV6-1 and TRBJ1-6; the D is unclear. Trimming took 3 bases from V and 6 from J, leaving 6 bases between them. Germline CDR1 MNHNS, CDR2 SASEGT. This CDR3 has 13 amino acids. In DNA, the CDR3 is TGTGCCAGCAGTGATTTGGGTAATTCACCCCTCCACTTT. Translated: CASSDLGNSPLHF.

The V gene is TRBV9, the J gene TRBJ2-3; 8 nucleotides align to TRBD2. Per germline, CDR1 SGDLS and CDR2 YYNGEE. V lost 1 base to trimming and J lost 1 base; unmatched junction nucleotides: 8. The CDR3 totals 17 residues. The CDR3 here is CASSVWGGGTGTDTQYF. The CDR3 DNA reads as TGTGCCAGCAGCGTATGGGGCGGGGGGACTGGCACAGATACGCAGTATTTT.

This chain joins TRBV28 and TRBJ1-1; the D is unclear. Trimming pared 2 bases from V and 11 bases from J, leaving 21 bases between. Germline V gives CDR1 MDHEN, CDR2 SYDVKM. The CDR3 length is 15 residues. CDR3 sequence (DNA): TGTGCCAGCAGTTTAGGGTATATGGTGTGGGAAGACGCTTTCTTT. It translates to CASSLGYMVWEDAFF.

This chain uses TRBV10-2 with TRBJ2-1, with TRBD2 matching 9 bases. The J segment lost 7 bases and the V segment lost 6 bases, leaving 4 bases of the junction unmatched. The CDR3 is made up of 13 amino acids. Germline V gene data show CDR1 as WSHSY and CDR2 as SAAADI. CDR3 sequence (DNA): TGCGCCAGCAGCCTGCTAGCGGGGAATGAGCAGTTCTTC. Amino acid sequence: CASSLLAGNEQFF.

This chain links TRBV29-1 with TRBJ2-2; D call uncertain. The length of the CDR3 is 11 residues. Germline-derived CDR1 and CDR2 are SQVTM and ANQGSEA. V was pared by 7 bases and J by 6 bases, with 9 bases between. This CDR3 reads CSGGRPGELFF. The DNA for the CDR3 is TGCAGCGGAGGAAGGCCCGGGGAGCTGTTTTTT.

The rearrangement uses TRBV19 and TRBJ1-5; TRBD1 matches at 9 bases. V lost 6 bases to trimming and J lost 3 bases; unmatched junction nucleotides: 9. The CDR3 totals 16 residues. Germline lookup yields CDR1 LNHDA and CDR2 SQIVND (reference sequence). CDR3 DNA sequence: TGTGCCAGTAGGGGGACAGGGTTGAAGTACAATCAGCCCCAGCATTTT. Translating gives CASRGTGLKYNQPQHF. Using reference TRBV19 and TRBJ1-5 for the parts outside the CDR3, the full variable domain is DGGITQSPKYLFRKEGQNVTLSCEQNLNHDAMYWYRQDPGQGLRLIYYSQIVNDFQKGDIAEGYSVSREKKESFPLTVTSAQKNPTAFYLCASRGTGLKYNQPQHFGDGTRLSIL.

The chain carries TRBV11-3 and TRBJ2-1; no reliable D call. The CDR3 has 15 amino acids. Trimming cost V 0 bases and J 5 bases, with 11 bases left between them. In germline, CDR1 is SGHNT, CDR2 YENEEA. The CDR3 region has the DNA TGTGCCAGCAGCTTAGATCGGCTAACCAACAATGAGCAGTTCTTC. It specifies CASSLDRLTNNEQFF. The full variable domain, with the rest looked up from reference TRBV11-3 and TRBJ2-1, is EAGVVQSPRYKIIEKKQPVAFWCNPISGHNTLYWYLQNLGQGPELLIRYENEEAVDDSQLPKDRFSAERLKGVDSTLKIQPAELGDSAVYLCASSLDRLTNNEQFFGPGTRLTVL.

The chain joins TRBV10-3 to TRBJ1-1; D unresolved. This CDR3 spans 12 amino acids. Per germline, CDR1 ENHRY and CDR2 SYGVKD. Trimming took off 6 bases at V and 1 base at J, with 6 bases between the two ends. The CDR3: CAIRDQNTEAFF. Written as DNA, the CDR3 is TGTGCCATCAGAGACCAGAACACTGAAGCTTTCTTT.

The chain is built from TRBV9 and TRBJ2-1, with D hard to call. The CDR3 is 15 amino acids. Germline V gene data show CDR1 as SGDLS and CDR2 as YYNGEE. V shed 0 bases and J shed 0 bases, with 7 bases lying between them. CDR3 amino acids: CASSVDGDSYNEQFF. In DNA, the CDR3 is TGTGCCAGCAGCGTAGATGGGGACTCCTACAATGAGCAGTTCTTC.